This entry lists 11 T cell receptor beta chains sequenced from one sample in a study of blood T cells in healthy people across ages. A second PCR, run for about 7 to 11 cycles, used a sample-barcoded 5' primer plus a J-beta primer mix. From the 5' RACE reads, TCRdb called clonotypes with MiXCR, one entry per CDR3 protein. The table includes 550,000 to 700,000 distinct CDR3 sequences, approximately 25% detected once. Sequenced input: blood. All receptors derive from a woman in her seventies in good health.

This chain joins TRBV6-2 or TRBV6-3 and TRBJ2-5, with TRBD2 matching 9 bases. The CDR3 extends over 17 amino acids. V lost 0 bases to trimming and J lost 5 bases; unmatched junction nucleotides: 10. CDR1 and CDR2 (germline): MNHEY, SVGEGT. CDR3 region: CASSYSQDSGGHETQYF. DNA for the CDR3: TGTGCCAGCAGTTACTCGCAGGACAGCGGGGGGCACGAGACCCAGTACTTC.

This rearrangement joins TRBV4-1 to TRBJ2-5; maybe TRBD2 (5 bases). Germline V gives CDR1 MGHRA, CDR2 YSYEKL. The CDR3 length is 14 residues. V lost 1 base and J lost 7, with 13 bases in between. The CDR3 here is CASSQVQYEGTQYF. The CDR3 DNA sequence: TGCGCCAGCAGCCAAGTACAGTACGAGGGGACCCAGTACTTC.

This rearrangement joins TRBV5-1 to TRBJ2-1; D is undetermined. The CDR3 spans 15 residues. Germline V gene data show CDR1 as SGHRS and CDR2 as YFSETQ. Trimming shortened V by 2 bases and J by 10 bases, and 19 bases separated the two germline ends. The CDR3 sequence: CASSFSGLGDGEQFF. Written as DNA, the CDR3 is TGCGCCAGCAGCTTCTCCGGCCTCGGAGATGGGGAGCAGTTCTTC.

In this sample, this clonotype turned up a few times. The chain uses TRBV11-3 and TRBJ1-2, with D perhaps TRBD1 (5 bases). Germline loops: CDR1 SGHNT, CDR2 YENEEA. The CDR3 runs 14 residues. V shed 3 bases and J shed 8 bases, with 16 bases lying between them. The chain's CDR3 is CASSFEGAAMGYTF. CDR3 sequence (DNA): TGTGCCAGCAGCTTTGAAGGGGCGGCGATGGGCTACACCTTC.

This clonotype was found a few times. This chain uses TRBV7-9 with TRBJ1-4; 7 bases align to TRBD1. V dropped 5 bases and J dropped 8; count of bases not matched to a gene: 8. The germline gives CDR1 SEHNR, CDR2 FQNEAQ (reference sequence). This CDR3 is 14 amino acids long. The CDR3 DNA sequence: TGTGCCAGCAGCGGGGACAGTGGAGGAGAAAAACTGTTTTTT. Translating it yields CASSGDSGGEKLFF.

The gene calls are TRBV4-1 and TRBJ1-5; D gene uncertain. The CDR3 spans 13 residues. V was clipped by 0 bases and J by 11 bases, with 11 bases between them. Per germline, CDR1 MGHRA and CDR2 YSYEKL. The CDR3 reads CASSQERGPAQHF. As DNA, the CDR3 is TGCGCCAGCAGCCAAGAGCGCGGGCCAGCCCAGCATTTT.

The V call is TRBV7-9, the J call TRBJ2-7; tentatively, D is TRBD1 or TRBD2 (5 bases each). This CDR3 has 13 residues. Trimming removed 6 bases from V and 1 base from J, with 10 bases in between. Germline CDR1 and CDR2: SEHNR and FQNEAQ (reference sequence). CDR3 nucleotide sequence: TGTGCCAGCAGTCGGGACCCATCCTACGAGCAGTACTTC. This encodes CASSRDPSYEQYF. The variable domain in full, with the rest retrieved from reference TRBV7-9 and TRBJ2-7, is DTGVSQNPRHKITKRGQNVTFRCDPISEHNRLYWYRQTLGQGPEFLTYFQNEAQLEKSRLLSDRFSAERPKGSFSTLEIQRTEQGDSAMYLCASSRDPSYEQYFGPGTRLTVT.

This sequence joins TRBV9 and TRBJ2-5, with a tentative D call TRBD2 (6 bases). V dropped 0 bases and J dropped 3 bases, with 9 bases sitting between them. In germline, CDR1 is SGDLS, CDR2 YYNGEE. The CDR3 has 14 residues. CDR3 nucleotides: TGTGCCAGCAGCGTAGGTGCGGGGAAAGAGACCCAGTACTTC. Protein product: CASSVGAGKETQYF.

The J gene is TRBJ2-6, the V gene TRBV6-5; no definite D call. From germline, CDR1 is MNHEY and CDR2 SVGAGI. The V gene lost 9 bases and the J gene lost 2 bases, with 11 bases spanning the gap. The CDR3 is made up of 14 amino acids. The DNA for the CDR3 is TGTGCCAGTGTCGACCATGCTGGGGCCAACGTCCTGACTTTC. It yields the protein CASVDHAGANVLTF.

The CDR3 sequence: CSPRGSGGPFYNEQFF. CDR3 DNA sequence: TGCAGTCCAAGGGGTAGCGGGGGGCCGTTCTACAATGAGCAGTTCTTC. This chain connects TRBV20-1 to TRBJ2-1; TRBD2 agrees at 10 bases. The V segment lost 8 bases and the J segment 3 bases; nucleotides outside the gene matches: 13. Germline lookup yields CDR1 DFQATT and CDR2 SNEGSKA (reference sequence). The CDR3 is 16 amino acids.

V usage is TRBV6-2 or TRBV6-3 and J usage is TRBJ1-2; D may be TRBD1 (5 bases). Trimming shortened V by 5 bases and J by 5 bases, and 9 bases separated the two germline ends. CDR1 and CDR2 (germline): MNHEY, SVGEGT. There are 12 residues in the CDR3. CDR3 protein: CASSPGPYGYTF. The CDR3 DNA reads as TGTGCCAGCAGTCCGGGACCTTATGGCTACACCTTC.